The 19 T cell receptor beta chains below come from one sample, sequenced in a study of blood T cell repertoires in COVID-19. Sequencing used immunoSEQ multiplex PCR; TCRdb keeps in-frame clones, though not all of them. Of some 130,000 clones in the sample, roughly 76% were seen once. The material sequenced was peripheral blood. Receptor source: a man at least 80 years old with acute or convalescent COVID-19.

This clone was found once. Other DNA sequences of this sample code for an identical CDR3. The rearrangement links TRBV7-2 to TRBJ2-3; maybe TRBD1 (6 bases). Germline lookup yields CDR1 SGHTA and CDR2 FQGNSA. V was shortened by 0 bases and J by 2 bases, with 9 bases between the two germline ends. This CDR3 has 15 amino acids. The CDR3 nucleotides are TGTGCCAGCAGCTTAGCGGGACAACCCACAGATACGCAGTATTTT. This gives the protein CASSLAGQPTDTQYF. The full variable domain, with the rest looked up from reference TRBV7-2 and TRBJ2-3, is GAGVSQSPSNKVTEKGKDVELRCDPISGHTALYWYRQSLGQGLEFLIYFQGNSAPDKSGLPSDRFSAERTGGSVSTLTIQRTQQEDSAVYLCASSLAGQPTDTQYFGPGTRLTVL.

The chain couples TRBV11-3 to TRBJ2-3, with D unresolved. V dropped 1 base and J dropped 4 bases, with 6 bases sitting between them. The CDR3 has 13 residues. From germline, CDR1 is SGHNT and CDR2 YENEEA. The CDR3 sequence is CASSLVRADTQYF. The CDR3 DNA sequence: TGTGCCAGCAGCTTAGTTCGAGCAGATACGCAGTATTTT.

This clone was found a few times. V and J are TRBV3-1 (or the pseudogene TRBV3-2) and TRBJ2-7; 8 bases are a match to TRBD1. Germline V gene lookup returns CDR1 LGHDT and CDR2 YNNKEL (reference sequence). CDR3 length: 15 residues. V lost 1 base, J lost 3 bases, and 5 bases stayed unmatched. CDR3 in DNA: TGTGCCAGCAGCCAAGGGCAGGGGGCCTTCTACGAGCAGTACTTC. It encodes CASSQGQGAFYEQYF.

This clone occurred a few times. This chain uses TRBV7-3 with TRBJ1-1; D is perhaps TRBD1 (5 bases). This CDR3 is built from 12 residues. V lost 5 bases, J lost 4 bases, and 8 bases lay in between. Germline V lookup: CDR1 SGHTA, CDR2 FQGTGA. CDR3 protein: CASSLTGTEAFF. CDR3 nucleotide sequence: TGTGCCAGCAGCCTCACAGGCACTGAAGCTTTCTTT.

The chain links TRBV15 to TRBJ1-2; D perhaps matches TRBD1 (6 bases). Germline-derived CDR1 and CDR2 are LNHNV and YYDKDF (reference sequence). The CDR3 spans 16 residues. Trimming cost V 1 base and J 4 bases, with 16 bases left between them. CDR3: CATSRAGQGKSYGYTF. CDR3 in DNA: TGTGCCACCAGCAGAGCGGGGCAGGGGAAGAGCTATGGCTACACCTTC. Full variable domain (remainder filled in from reference TRBV15 and TRBJ1-2): DAMVIQNPRYQVTQFGKPVTLSCSQTLNHNVMYWYQQKSSQAPKLLFHYYDKDFNNEADTPDNFQSRRPNTSFCFLDIRSPGLGDTAMYLCATSRAGQGKSYGYTFGSGTRLTVV.

V and J are TRBV18 and TRBJ1-5; 7 bases are shared with TRBD1. The CDR3 covers 15 residues. CDR1 and CDR2 from the germline V gene are KGHSH and LQKENI. The J segment lost 5 bases and the V segment lost 3 bases, leaving 7 bases of the junction unmatched. This CDR3 is CASSPLGQKHQPQHF. In DNA form, the CDR3 reads TGTGCCAGCTCACCGCTGGGACAGAAACATCAGCCCCAGCATTTT.

The gene calls are TRBV7-9 and TRBJ1-5, with D possibly matching TRBD1 (5 bases). Germline assignment: CDR1 SEHNR and CDR2 FQNEAQ (reference sequence). The CDR3 length is 13 residues. The V end lost 8 bases, the J end lost 9 bases, and 17 bases lay between the germline ends. Here the CDR3 reads CASAPQVLGPQHF. DNA of the CDR3: TGTGCCAGCGCTCCACAGGTCTTAGGGCCCCAGCATTTT.

The genes are TRBV10-3 and TRBJ1-5, with 9 bases aligning to TRBD1. Germline V lookup: CDR1 ENHRY, CDR2 SYGVKD. The J segment lost 2 bases and the V segment lost 5 bases, leaving 1 base of the junction unmatched. This CDR3 contains 14 residues. CDR3 sequence reads: CAISRTGGNQPQHF. CDR3 coding DNA: TGTGCCATCAGTCGGACAGGGGGCAATCAGCCCCAGCATTTT.

V is TRBV19 and J is TRBJ2-1; 7 bases fit TRBD1. V lost 5 bases and J lost 9; bases outside the gene matches: 16. Germline V gives CDR1 LNHDA, CDR2 SQIVND (reference sequence). CDR3 size: 16 residues. The CDR3 loop is CASSDHRGAGLIEQFF. The DNA of the CDR3 is TGTGCCAGTAGTGACCACAGGGGCGCCGGTCTGATTGAGCAGTTCTTC.

This clone was found a few times. The rearrangement uses TRBV5-1 and TRBJ1-6; 9 bases align to TRBD1. The germline V gene encodes CDR1 SGHRS and CDR2 YFSETQ. The CDR3 has 15 residues. J was trimmed by 6 bases and V by 0 bases; bases with no gene match: 1. The CDR3 nucleotides read TGCGCCAGCAGCTTGGGGGGACAGGGTAATTCACCCCTCCACTTT. It translates to CASSLGGQGNSPLHF.

The J gene is TRBJ1-6, the V gene TRBV7-2; D uncertain. Trimming cost V 4 bases and J 8 bases, with 15 bases left between them. Germline values: CDR1 SGHTA, CDR2 FQGNSA. The CDR3 sequence is 15 residues long. CDR3 residues: CASSSALFGDSPLHF. The CDR3 bases are TGTGCCAGCAGCTCGGCACTTTTCGGGGATTCACCCCTCCACTTT.

The count of this clone is one. The chain combines TRBV7-9 with TRBJ2-5, with a possible D match to TRBD1 (5 bases). The CDR3 spans 14 residues. V lost 3 bases to trimming and J lost 5 bases, with 13 bases between them. Germline V lookup: CDR1 SEHNR, CDR2 FQNEAQ (reference sequence). CDR3 nucleotides: TGTGCCAGCAGCTTGGGCAGGGTAGAGGAGACCCAGTACTTC. Translating gives CASSLGRVEETQYF.

The genes are TRBV28 and TRBJ2-1, with 7 bases aligning to TRBD2. V shed 2 bases and J 5 bases; nucleotides not matched to a gene: 6. Germline CDR1 is MDHEN and CDR2 is SYDVKM. The CDR3 extends over 15 amino acids. The CDR3 region has the DNA TGTGCCAGCAGTTTAGCCGGGGGGATGAACAATGAGCAGTTCTTC. Protein sequence: CASSLAGGMNNEQFF.

CDR3 region: CASRKGTGANVLTF. The CDR3 DNA is TGTGCCAGCAGAAAAGGGACAGGGGCCAACGTCCTGACTTTC. The V and J genes are TRBV2 and TRBJ2-6; tentative D call: TRBD1 (6 bases). Germline values: CDR1 SNHLY, CDR2 FYNNEI. The ends were cut back, 6 bases at V and 4 bases at J, with 10 bases in the middle. The CDR3 has 14 residues.

CDR3 sequence: CASRPEYNSPLHF. CDR3 DNA sequence: TGTGCCAGCAGGCCAGAATATAATTCACCCCTCCACTTT. The rearrangement joins TRBV12-3 or TRBV12-4 to TRBJ1-6; D is undetermined. V lost 6 bases and J lost 4, with 7 bases in between. This CDR3 is built from 13 residues.

V is TRBV7-9 and J is TRBJ2-2, with 9 bases identical to TRBD1. V was clipped by 4 bases and J by 6 bases; unmatched bases: 6. Per the germline V gene, CDR1 is SEHNR and CDR2 is FQNEAQ (reference sequence). The CDR3 has 15 residues. CDR3 residues: CASSSTGGLAGELFF. The CDR3 DNA follows: TGTGCCAGCAGCTCGACAGGGGGTCTCGCCGGGGAGCTGTTTTTT.

The chain links TRBV19 to TRBJ1-1; 8 bases agree with TRBD1. Germline-derived CDR1 and CDR2 are LNHDA and SQIVND (reference sequence). V lost 4 bases, J lost 4 bases, and 2 bases stayed unmatched. This CDR3 has 13 amino acids. CDR3 in DNA: TGTGCCAGTAGTAGAACAGGGGGCACTGAAGCTTTCTTT. It encodes CASSRTGGTEAFF.

The chain recombines TRBV5-4 with TRBJ1-2; unclear D gene. The germline V gene encodes CDR1 SGHNT and CDR2 YYREEE (reference sequence). This CDR3 region has 12 residues. The V gene lost 1 base and the J gene lost 11 bases, with 12 bases spanning the gap. The CDR3 protein is CASSLSWSGYTF. The CDR3 nucleotides are TGTGCCAGCAGCTTGTCTTGGTCGGGTTACACCTTC.

J is TRBJ1-1 and V is TRBV29-1; 7 positions agree with TRBD1. J gave up 4 bases and V 7 bases, and 15 bases lay outside the gene matches. The CDR3 is 15 residues long. Per germline, CDR1 SQVTM and CDR2 ANQGSEA. CDR3 in DNA: TGCAGCGCCAGGGGACCGACAGGGCGGCCCACTGAAGCTTTCTTT. Translated, it gives CSARGPTGRPTEAFF.